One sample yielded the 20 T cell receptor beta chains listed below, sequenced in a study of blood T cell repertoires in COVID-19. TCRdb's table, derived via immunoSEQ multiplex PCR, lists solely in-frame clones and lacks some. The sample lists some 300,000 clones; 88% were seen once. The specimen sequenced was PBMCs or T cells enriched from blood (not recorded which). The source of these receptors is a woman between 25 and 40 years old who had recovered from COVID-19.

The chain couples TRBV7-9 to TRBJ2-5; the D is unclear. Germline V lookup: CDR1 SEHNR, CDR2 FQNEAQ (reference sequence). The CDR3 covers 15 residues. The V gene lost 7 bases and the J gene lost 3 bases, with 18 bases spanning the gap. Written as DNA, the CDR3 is TGTGCCAGCAACCTCCCGTCTCGCGGAAAAGAGACCCAGTACTTC. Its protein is CASNLPSRGKETQYF. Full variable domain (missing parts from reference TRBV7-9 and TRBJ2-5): DTGVSQNPRHKITKRGQNVTFRCDPISEHNRLYWYRQTLGQGPEFLTYFQNEAQLEKSRLLSDRFSAERPKGSFSTLEIQRTEQGDSAMYLCASNLPSRGKETQYFGPGTRLLVL.

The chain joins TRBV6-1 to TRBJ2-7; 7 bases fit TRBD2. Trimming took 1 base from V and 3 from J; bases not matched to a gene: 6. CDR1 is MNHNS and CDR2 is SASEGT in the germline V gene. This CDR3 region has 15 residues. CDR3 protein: CASSEVGLAVYEQYF. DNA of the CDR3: TGTGCCAGCAGTGAAGTGGGTCTAGCGGTCTACGAGCAGTACTTC.

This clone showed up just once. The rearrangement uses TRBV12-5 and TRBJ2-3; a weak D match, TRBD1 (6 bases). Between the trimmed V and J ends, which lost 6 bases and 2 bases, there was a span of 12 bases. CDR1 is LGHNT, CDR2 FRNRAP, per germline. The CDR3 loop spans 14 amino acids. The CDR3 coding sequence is TGTGCTAGTGGGTCAGGACAGTACACAGATACGCAGTATTTT. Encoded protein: CASGSGQYTDTQYF.

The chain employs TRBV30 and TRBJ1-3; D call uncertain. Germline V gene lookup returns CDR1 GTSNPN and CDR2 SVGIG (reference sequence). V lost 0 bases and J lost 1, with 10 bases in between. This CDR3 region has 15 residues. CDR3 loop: CAWSVSAASGNTIYF. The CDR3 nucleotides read TGTGCCTGGAGTGTGTCGGCGGCATCTGGAAACACCATATATTTT.

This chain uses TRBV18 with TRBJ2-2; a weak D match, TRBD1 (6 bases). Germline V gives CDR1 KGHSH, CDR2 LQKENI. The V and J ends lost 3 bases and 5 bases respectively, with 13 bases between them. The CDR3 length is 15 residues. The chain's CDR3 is CASSPATGRTGELFF. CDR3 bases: TGTGCCAGCTCACCGGCGACAGGTCGTACCGGGGAGCTGTTTTTT. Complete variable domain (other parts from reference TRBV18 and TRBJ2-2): NAGVMQNPRHLVRRRGQEARLRCSPMKGHSHVYWYRQLPEEGLKFMVYLQKENIIDESGMPKERFSAEFPKEGPSILRIQQVVRGDSAAYFCASSPATGRTGELFFGEGSRLTVL.

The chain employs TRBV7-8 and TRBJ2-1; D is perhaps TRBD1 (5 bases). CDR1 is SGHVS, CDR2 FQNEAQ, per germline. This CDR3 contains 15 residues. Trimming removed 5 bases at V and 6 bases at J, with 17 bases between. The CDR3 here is CASSPPGQLINEQFF. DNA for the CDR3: TGTGCCAGCAGCCCACCCGGACAACTGATCAATGAGCAGTTCTTC.

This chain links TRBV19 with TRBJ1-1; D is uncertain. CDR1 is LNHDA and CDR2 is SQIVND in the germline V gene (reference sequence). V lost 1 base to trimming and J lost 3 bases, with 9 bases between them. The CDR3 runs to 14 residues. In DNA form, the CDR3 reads TGTGCCAGTAGTATAGTGAGGGAGGACACTGAAGCTTTCTTT. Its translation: CASSIVREDTEAFF.

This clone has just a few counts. For the CDR3, the DNA is TGTGCCAGCTCACAAATACAGGGCTCCAATTCACCCCTCCACTTT. The encoded protein is CASSQIQGSNSPLHF. This chain connects TRBV18 to TRBJ1-6; TRBD1 is a possible D gene (6 bases). The germline V gene has CDR1 KGHSH and CDR2 LQKENI. V lost 4 bases and J 7 bases, leaving 14 bases between the germline ends. CDR3 length: 15 residues.

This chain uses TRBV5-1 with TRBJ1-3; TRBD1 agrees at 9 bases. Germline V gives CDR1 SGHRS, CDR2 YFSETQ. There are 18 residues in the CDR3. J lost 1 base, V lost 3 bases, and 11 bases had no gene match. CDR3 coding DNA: TGCGCCAGCAGCTCGGGACAGGGACCCCGCGGGTCTGGAAACACCATATATTTT. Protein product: CASSSGQGPRGSGNTIYF. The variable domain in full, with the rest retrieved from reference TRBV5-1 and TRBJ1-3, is KAGVTQTPRYLIKTRGQQVTLSCSPISGHRSVSWYQQTPGQGLQFLFEYFSETQRNKGNFPGRFSGRQFSNSRSEMNVSTLELGDSALYLCASSSGQGPRGSGNTIYFGEGSWLTVV.

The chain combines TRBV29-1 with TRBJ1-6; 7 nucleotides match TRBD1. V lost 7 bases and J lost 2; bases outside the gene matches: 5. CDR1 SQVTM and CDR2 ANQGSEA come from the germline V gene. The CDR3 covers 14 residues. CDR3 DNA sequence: TGCAGCGCGAGACAGGGTACCTATAATTCACCCCTCCACTTT. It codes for CSARQGTYNSPLHF.

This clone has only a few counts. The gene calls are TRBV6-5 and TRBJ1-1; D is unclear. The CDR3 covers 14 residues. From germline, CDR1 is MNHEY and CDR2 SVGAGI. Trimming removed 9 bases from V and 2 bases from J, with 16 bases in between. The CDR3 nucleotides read TGTGCCAGTCGCTCGGGTACATCTAACACTGAAGCTTTCTTT. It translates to CASRSGTSNTEAFF.

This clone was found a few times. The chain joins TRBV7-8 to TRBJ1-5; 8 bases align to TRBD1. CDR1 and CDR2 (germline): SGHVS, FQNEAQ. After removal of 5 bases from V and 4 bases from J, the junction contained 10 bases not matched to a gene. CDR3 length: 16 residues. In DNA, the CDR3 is TGTGCCAGCAGCGCCGACCACAGGGGGGGGAATCAGCCCCAGCATTTT. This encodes CASSADHRGGNQPQHF.

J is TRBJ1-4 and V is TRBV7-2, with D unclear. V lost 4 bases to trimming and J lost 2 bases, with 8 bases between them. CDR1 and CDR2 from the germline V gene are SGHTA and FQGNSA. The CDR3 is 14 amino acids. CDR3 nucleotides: TGTGCCAGCAGCTCCGCCGGGACTAATGAAAAACTGTTTTTT. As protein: CASSSAGTNEKLFF.

The CDR3 coding sequence is TGTGCCAGCACCCTAGGGGGGGGAGCAGATACGCAGTATTTT. Protein product: CASTLGGGADTQYF. The J gene is TRBJ2-3, the V gene TRBV6-5; TRBD2 might be the D (7 bases). This CDR3 comprises 14 residues. In germline, CDR1 is MNHEY, CDR2 SVGAGI. Trimming shortened V by 7 bases and J by 4 bases, and 15 bases separated the two germline ends.

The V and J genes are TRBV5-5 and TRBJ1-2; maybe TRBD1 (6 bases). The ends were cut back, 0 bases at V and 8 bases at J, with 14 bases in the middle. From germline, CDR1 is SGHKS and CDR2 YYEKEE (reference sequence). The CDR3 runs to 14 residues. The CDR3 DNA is TGTGCCAGCAGCTTGGGGCCAGGGGTTGCGGGCTACACCTTC. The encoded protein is CASSLGPGVAGYTF.

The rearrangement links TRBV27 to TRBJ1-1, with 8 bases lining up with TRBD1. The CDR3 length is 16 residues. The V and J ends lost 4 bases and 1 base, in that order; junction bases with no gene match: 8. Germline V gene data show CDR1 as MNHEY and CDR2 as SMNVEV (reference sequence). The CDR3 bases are TGTGCCAGCAGTTGGGTCAGGGGGCTGGGGAACACTGAAGCTTTCTTT. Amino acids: CASSWVRGLGNTEAFF.

The CDR3 protein is CSGNGQGHTEAFF. The CDR3 nucleotides are TGCAGCGGCAACGGACAGGGGCACACTGAAGCTTTCTTT. The V call is TRBV29-1, the J call TRBJ1-1; 9 bases line up with TRBD1. Looked up from germline, CDR1 is SQVTM and CDR2 is ANQGSEA. V lost 7 bases and J lost 3; bases outside the gene matches: 6. There are 13 residues in the CDR3.

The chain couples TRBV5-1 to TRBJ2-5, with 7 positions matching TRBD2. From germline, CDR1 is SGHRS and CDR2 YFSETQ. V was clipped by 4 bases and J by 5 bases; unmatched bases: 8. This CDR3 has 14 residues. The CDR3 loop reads CASSEAGARETQYF. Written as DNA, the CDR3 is TGCGCCAGCAGCGAGGCGGGAGCTAGGGAGACCCAGTACTTC.

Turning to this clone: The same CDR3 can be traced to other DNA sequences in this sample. CDR3 coding DNA: TGTGCCAGCAGCTTAGGACAGGGCGGAGATACGCAGTATTTT. The encoded protein is CASSLGQGGDTQYF. The chain recombines TRBV7-3 with TRBJ2-3; TRBD1 matches 8 bases. The CDR3 spans 14 residues. Looked up from germline, CDR1 is SGHTA and CDR2 is FQGTGA. V trimming: 2 bases; J trimming: 5 bases; junction bases outside the gene matches: 3. Filled out from reference TRBV7-3 and TRBJ2-3, the complete variable domain reads GAGVSQTPSNKVTEKGKYVELRCDPISGHTALYWYRQSLGQGPEFLIYFQGTGAADDSGLPNDRFFAVRPEGSVSTLKIQRTERGDSAVYLCASSLGQGGDTQYFGPGTRLTVL.

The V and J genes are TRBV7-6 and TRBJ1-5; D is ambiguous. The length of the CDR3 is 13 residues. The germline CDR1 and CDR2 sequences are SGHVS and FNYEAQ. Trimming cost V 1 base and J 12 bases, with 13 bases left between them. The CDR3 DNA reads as TGTGCCAGCAGCTTAGGTGTCAGTCAGGTCCAGCATTTT. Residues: CASSLGVSQVQHF.